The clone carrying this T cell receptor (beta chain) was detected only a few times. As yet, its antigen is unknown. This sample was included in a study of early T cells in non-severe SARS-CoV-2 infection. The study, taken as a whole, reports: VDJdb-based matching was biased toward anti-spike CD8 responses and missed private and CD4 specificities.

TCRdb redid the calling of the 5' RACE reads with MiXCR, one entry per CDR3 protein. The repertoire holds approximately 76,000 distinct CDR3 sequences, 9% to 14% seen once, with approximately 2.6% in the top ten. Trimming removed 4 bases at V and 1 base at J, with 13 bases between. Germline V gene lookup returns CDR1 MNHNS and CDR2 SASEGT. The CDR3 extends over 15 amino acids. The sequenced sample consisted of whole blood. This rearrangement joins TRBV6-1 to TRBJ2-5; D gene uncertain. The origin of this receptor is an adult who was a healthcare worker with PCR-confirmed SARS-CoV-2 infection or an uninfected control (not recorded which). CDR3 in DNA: TGTGCCAGCAGTGTAGCACCGGCAGCCCAAGAGACCCAGTACTTC. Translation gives CASSVAPAAQETQYF.